These 25 T cell receptor beta chains were sequenced from one sample in a study of a mutant IDH1 vaccine in newly diagnosed glioma. The sample's time point: week 47, end of study. A 20-mer mutant IDH1 peptide at 300 ug was injected subcutaneously with topical imiquimod. The protocol was immunoSEQ multiplex PCR, while the TCRdb copy is restricted to in-frame clones and leaves out a portion. This table has 30,000 to 45,000 clones, roughly 70% appearing once. The antigens these receptors bind are not known. The sequenced sample was PBMCs, obtained from a glioma patient whose treatment included an IDH1 peptide vaccine. The receptors stem from a man in his forties with glioma.

V is TRBV10-1 and J is TRBJ2-3; D gene unclear. This CDR3 comprises 13 residues. The V gene lost 5 bases and the J gene lost 1 base, with 7 bases spanning the gap. Germline CDR1 is WNHNN and CDR2 is SYGVQD (reference sequence). CDR3 bases: TGCGCCAGCAGTAACTACCGCACAGATACGCAGTATTTT. Its translation is CASSNYRTDTQYF.

This chain links TRBV7-8 with TRBJ1-3; 8 bases align to TRBD1. This CDR3 contains 16 residues. V gave up 10 bases and J gave up 0 bases; unmatched junction bases: 11. Germline CDR1 reads SGHVS; CDR2 reads FQNEAQ. Here the CDR3 DNA reads TGTGCCACATCGTGGGGACAGGTTAACTCTGGAAACACCATATATTTT. Translating gives CATSWGQVNSGNTIYF.

The chain couples TRBV9 to TRBJ2-7; 8 positions agree with TRBD1. This CDR3 contains 15 residues. Germline CDR1 SGDLS, CDR2 YYNGEE. With V trimmed by 4 bases and J by 3 bases, 9 bases remained unmatched. CDR3 amino acids: CASSLEDRAFYEQYF. DNA of the CDR3: TGTGCCAGCAGCTTAGAGGACAGGGCTTTCTACGAGCAGTACTTC.

This clone was observed a handful of times. V usage is TRBV6-5 and J usage is TRBJ1-2; 8 positions agree with TRBD1. Trimming cost V 0 bases and J 3 bases; bases outside gene matches: 0. CDR1 MNHEY and CDR2 SVGAGI come from the germline V gene. The CDR3 runs to 14 residues. CDR3: CASSYSDRDYGYTF. As DNA, the CDR3 is TGTGCCAGCAGTTACTCGGACAGGGACTATGGCTACACCTTC.

This chain joins TRBV7-9 and TRBJ2-3; D might be TRBD2 (5 bases). Germline V lookup: CDR1 SEHNR, CDR2 FQNEAQ (reference sequence). V was trimmed by 3 bases and J by 2 bases, leaving 21 bases between them. CDR3 length: 18 amino acids. In DNA form, the CDR3 reads TGTGCCAGCAGCTTGGTTGATCGGCTAGCTGAAGACACAGATACGCAGTATTTT. Protein product: CASSLVDRLAEDTDTQYF.

On this clone: Within the sample, other DNA sequences also encode this same CDR3. This chain uses TRBV6-6 with TRBJ1-1, with 7 bases aligning to TRBD1. CDR1 MNHNY and CDR2 SVGAGI come from the germline V gene (reference sequence). V trimming: 5 bases; J trimming: 2 bases; junction bases outside the gene matches: 8. This CDR3 has 15 amino acids. The CDR3 DNA reads TGTGCCAGCAGTACTTGGGACAGACTTAACACTGAAGCTTTCTTT. Translating it yields CASSTWDRLNTEAFF.

The chain recombines TRBV5-1 with TRBJ1-4; D gene ambiguous. CDR3 length: 14 amino acids. With 3 bases removed from V and 0 bases from J, the gap between germline ends came to 6 bases. From germline, CDR1 is SGHRS and CDR2 YFSETQ. The CDR3 is CASSYDATNEKLFF. The CDR3 coding sequence is TGCGCCAGCAGCTACGATGCAACTAATGAAAAACTGTTTTTT.

V usage is TRBV18 and J usage is TRBJ2-3, with TRBD1 matching 10 bases. The CDR3 spans 15 residues. CDR1 and CDR2 (germline): KGHSH, LQKENI. Trimming cost V 5 bases and J 4 bases; bases outside gene matches: 6. CDR3 sequence reads: CASSSQTGGSDTQYF. The CDR3 coding sequence is TGTGCCAGCTCATCCCAGACAGGGGGCTCAGATACGCAGTATTTT.

The CDR3 DNA sequence: TGTGCCAGCAGCCCCAACCCGGGTGGAAACACCATATATTTT. Encoded protein: CASSPNPGGNTIYF. The V call is TRBV7-2, the J call TRBJ1-3, with D uncertain. CDR3 length equals 14 residues. Germline V CDR1 and CDR2: SGHTA, FQGNSA. V shed 5 bases and J shed 3 bases, with 11 bases lying between them.

For this clone: One end of the junction fails to match germline, which may point to a read error. The chain recombines TRBV7-9 with TRBJ2-7; tentatively, D is TRBD2 (6 bases). Germline V gene data show CDR1 as SEHNR and CDR2 as FQNEAQ (reference sequence). The CDR3 is 13 amino acids. CDR3 sequence: CASSFLGLAAEDF. The CDR3 DNA reads TGTGCCAGCAGCTTCCTGGGACTGGCCGCTGAAGACTTC.

This clone was recorded only once. The chain joins TRBV30 to TRBJ2-3; TRBD2 aligns across 9 bases. The length of the CDR3 is 16 residues. The germline CDR1 and CDR2 sequences are GTSNPN and SVGIG (reference sequence). Trimming at V came to 2 bases and at J to 3 bases, leaving 9 bases not matched to a gene. CDR3 sequence: CAWSYGTSHLTDTQYF. The CDR3 DNA reads as TGTGCCTGGAGTTATGGGACTAGCCATTTGACAGATACGCAGTATTTT.

This clone was found once. J is TRBJ2-1 and V is TRBV7-9; D uncertain. Germline CDR1 reads SEHNR; CDR2 reads FQNEAQ (reference sequence). The CDR3 covers 17 residues. Trimming cost V 1 base and J 0 bases, with 13 bases left between them. CDR3 coding DNA: TGTGCCAGCAGCTTAGACTCTTCTCCAAACTCCTACAATGAGCAGTTCTTC. Translation gives CASSLDSSPNSYNEQFF.

This clone was counted a few times. The V and J genes are TRBV5-1 and TRBJ1-2; D is perhaps TRBD1 (6 bases). The CDR3 is made up of 13 amino acids. V was shortened by 0 bases and J by 6 bases, with 9 bases between the two germline ends. Germline values: CDR1 SGHRS, CDR2 YFSETQ. In nucleotides, the CDR3 is TGCGCCAGCAGCTTGGGCAGGGGAGATGGCTACACCTTC. Translation gives CASSLGRGDGYTF.

This clone was seen more than once but under ten times. Other DNA sequences in the same sample also yield this CDR3. The chain has TRBV7-9 and TRBJ2-5; no reliable D call. The V end was cut by 5 bases, the J end by 2 bases, with 3 bases between. Per germline, CDR1 SEHNR and CDR2 FQNEAQ (reference sequence). The CDR3 extends over 11 amino acids. Written as DNA, the CDR3 is TGTGCCAGCAGCCCACAAGAGACCCAGTACTTC. Amino acid sequence: CASSPQETQYF.

This chain joins TRBV18 and TRBJ2-1, with 9 positions matching TRBD2. CDR1 and CDR2 from the germline V gene are KGHSH and LQKENI. Losses at the gene ends were 4 bases for V and 6 bases for J; bases not matched to a gene: 10. There are 16 residues in the CDR3. CDR3 protein: CASSRSRDSGSNEQFF. CDR3 sequence (DNA): TGTGCCAGCTCACGTTCCAGAGATAGCGGGAGCAATGAGCAGTTCTTC. The whole variable domain, filled in from reference TRBV18 and TRBJ2-1, reads NAGVMQNPRHLVRRRGQEARLRCSPMKGHSHVYWYRQLPEEGLKFMVYLQKENIIDESGMPKERFSAEFPKEGPSILRIQQVVRGDSAAYFCASSRSRDSGSNEQFFGPGTRLTVL.

The genes are TRBV5-1 and TRBJ1-2; TRBD1 matches at 9 bases. With V trimmed by 4 bases and J by 7 bases, 17 bases remained unmatched. The V gene's germline CDR1 is SGHRS and CDR2 YFSETQ. The CDR3 has 17 residues. The CDR3 DNA follows: TGCGCCAGCAGCCCGGGAGCGGACAGGGGTATCAGAAGTGGCTACACCTTC. It translates to CASSPGADRGIRSGYTF.

In its sample, this clone was seen once. CDR3 nucleotide sequence: TGTGCCAGCAGCCAGAGCGCAGAGACTTACAATGAGCAGTTCTTC. Its protein product is CASSQSAETYNEQFF. The rearrangement uses TRBV7-8 and TRBJ2-1; D uncertain. Germline loops: CDR1 SGHVS, CDR2 FQNEAQ. V was shortened by 5 bases and J by 4 bases, with 15 bases between the two germline ends. The CDR3 length is 15 residues.

The chain recombines TRBV10-1 with TRBJ1-1; 7 nucleotides match TRBD1. Germline trimming cut 9 bases from V and 4 bases from J; bases unmatched to any gene: 5. This CDR3 has 12 residues. Germline loops: CDR1 WNHNN, CDR2 SYGVQD (reference sequence). The CDR3 here is CASQGEFTEAFF. DNA of the CDR3: TGCGCCAGTCAGGGGGAGTTCACTGAAGCTTTCTTT.

The J gene is TRBJ2-2, the V gene TRBV6-6; no definite D call. Trimming removed 6 bases at V and 5 bases at J, with 10 bases between. Germline V gene data show CDR1 as MNHNY and CDR2 as SVGAGI (reference sequence). The CDR3 has 13 amino acids. CDR3: CASSFTRTGELFF. The CDR3 bases are TGTGCCAGCAGCTTCACTCGTACCGGGGAGCTGTTTTTT.

The DNA of the CDR3 is TGTGCCAGCAGCCTCTTAGGACTAGCGGGAGGGGCAGGGGAGACCCAGTACTTC. Amino acids: CASSLLGLAGGAGETQYF. The chain employs TRBV7-9 and TRBJ2-5; 15 bases are shared with TRBD2. The germline V gene has CDR1 SEHNR and CDR2 FQNEAQ (reference sequence). The CDR3 is 18 residues long. The V gene end was trimmed by 5 bases and the J gene end by 5 bases; junction bases not matched to a gene: 12.

This clone was recorded once. The V gene is TRBV4-3, the J gene TRBJ1-1; TRBD1 aligns across 7 bases. CDR3 size: 15 residues. V was pared by 1 base and J by 5 bases, with 7 bases of the junction left unmatched. CDR1 LGHNA and CDR2 YSLEER come from the germline V gene. The CDR3 DNA reads as TGCGCCAGCAGCCAAGGCTACAGGGGTAGAACTGAAGCTTTCTTT. Its translation: CASSQGYRGRTEAFF.

The CDR3 region is CASCLGMGVLYNEQFF. The DNA for the CDR3 is TGTGCCAGCTGTCTTGGAATGGGAGTACTCTACAATGAGCAGTTCTTC. This chain connects TRBV5-8 to TRBJ2-1, with a weak D call TRBD2 (5 bases). Germline V gene lookup returns CDR1 SGHTS and CDR2 YDEGEE. The V gene lost 7 bases and the J gene lost 3 bases, with 20 bases spanning the gap. The CDR3 totals 16 residues.

The V gene is TRBV6-1, the J gene TRBJ2-5; possibly TRBD2 for D (7 bases). Trimming cost V 3 bases and J 5 bases, with 13 bases left between them. Germline V CDR1 and CDR2: MNHNS, SASEGT. This CDR3 has 14 residues. In DNA form, the CDR3 reads TGTGCCAGCAGTGATCGGGGAGGGGGGGAGACCCAGTACTTC. This codes for CASSDRGGGETQYF.

This chain joins TRBV7-7 and TRBJ2-2; a weak D match, TRBD2 (7 bases). V lost 4 bases and J lost 5, with 14 bases in between. CDR3 length: 15 residues. Germline CDR1 reads SSHAT; CDR2 reads FNYEAQ (reference sequence). The CDR3 here is CASSSSGGGTGELFF. The CDR3 region has the DNA TGTGCCAGCAGCTCTAGCGGAGGGGGAACCGGGGAGCTGTTTTTT.

This clone has a count of ten or more. The V gene is TRBV7-9, the J gene TRBJ1-2; a possible D gene is TRBD1 (5 bases). With 0 bases removed from V and 5 bases from J, the gap between germline ends came to 19 bases. The germline CDR1 and CDR2 sequences are SEHNR and FQNEAQ (reference sequence). CDR3 length: 17 residues. This chain's CDR3 is CASSLAQGRIQGYGYTF. In DNA, the CDR3 is TGTGCCAGCAGCTTAGCGCAGGGAAGGATCCAAGGGTATGGCTACACCTTC.